This T cell receptor (beta chain) was profiled in a study of shared clonotypes between healthy human individuals. CDR1 and CDR2 (germline): SNHLY, FYNNEI. CDR3 length: 16 residues. J lost 11 bases, V lost 5 bases, and 17 bases had no gene match. The study, taken as a whole, reports: Among non-shared clonotypes, generation probabilities were lower than among those shared by all four donors.

Repertoires were generated with immunoSEQ multiplex PCR, while TCRdb's copy carries only in-frame clones and drops some. The sample lists about 2.4 million clones, 80% to 95% occurring once. About this clone: Its antigen remains unidentified.

The chain employs TRBV2 and TRBJ2-1, with TRBD2 identical over 8 bases. Sequenced sample: naive CD4+ T cells from PBMCs. Sample subset: CD45RA+ positively selected. The TCR comes from a man between 18 and 35 years old in good health. Some clones in this sample may be carry-over from other donors' samples. The CDR3 bases are TGTGCCAGCAGTAACCCCGGGACTAGTAGTCTCGTTAAGCAGTTCTTC. Encoded protein: CASSNPGTSSLVKQFF. Drawing the rest from reference TRBV2 and TRBJ2-1, the complete variable domain is EPEVTQTPSHQVTQMGQEVILRCVPISNHLYFYWYRQILGQKVEFLVSFYNNEISEKSEIFDDQFSVERPDGSNFTLKIRSTKLEDSAMYFCASSNPGTSSLVKQFFGPGTRLTVL.